The clone carrying this T cell receptor (beta chain) was observed once. Seattle patient enrollment occurred during active infection, with longitudinal follow-up thereafter. In the source study's methods: Estimated nucleated cell counts came from reference gene primer amplification. The method was immunoSEQ multiplex PCR; TCRdb's version includes in-frame clones alone and lacks a portion of them. V and J calls and clone size come straight from that table; D and trimming were deduced from the DNA. The profile shows some 240,000 clones, around 90% of them singletons. The ends lost 0 bases at V and 0 bases at J; junction bases unmatched: 4. CDR1 is MNHEY, CDR2 SVGAGI, per germline. The CDR3 consists of 16 residues. These data are taken from a study of blood T cell repertoires in COVID-19. Study in general: The origin of the acute and convalescent COVID-19 samples was the United States, Italy and Spain.

The TCR sequence derives from a woman in her seventies with COVID-19, enrolled during active disease. Sequences were obtained from peripheral blood. V and J are TRBV6-5 and TRBJ2-7; 8 bases map to TRBD1. CDR3 in amino acids: CASSYSYRGDSYEQYF. DNA of the CDR3: TGTGCCAGCAGTTACTCTTACAGGGGGGACTCCTACGAGCAGTACTTC.